One sample yielded the 3 T cell receptor beta chains listed below, sequenced in a study of blood T cell repertoires in COVID-19. Libraries were prepared by immunoSEQ multiplex PCR; TCRdb keeps only in-frame clonotypes and omits some of them. The table lists 65,000 to 70,000 clones, approximately 86% of them singletons. The sequencing input was peripheral blood. Receptors were obtained from a man in his forties with COVID-19, enrolled during active disease.

This chain uses TRBV9 with TRBJ1-5; TRBD1 is a possible D gene (6 bases). This CDR3 contains 15 residues. Trimming removed 10 bases at V and 1 base at J, with 18 bases between. The germline V gene encodes CDR1 SGDLS and CDR2 YYNGEE. CDR3 amino acids: CASGKGGLSNQPQHF. In DNA form, the CDR3 reads TGTGCCTCTGGAAAGGGGGGGCTGAGCAATCAGCCCCAGCATTTT.

The chain has TRBV7-9 and TRBJ2-7; D call uncertain. In germline, CDR1 is SEHNR, CDR2 FQNEAQ (reference sequence). V was shortened by 2 bases and J by 6 bases, with 11 bases between the two germline ends. The CDR3 contains 13 residues. The CDR3 region has the DNA TGTGCCAGCAGCTTATCCGTGGTGGCCGAGCAGTACTTC. It yields the protein CASSLSVVAEQYF.

This CDR3 reads CASTQGPGELFF. In DNA, the CDR3 is TGTGCCAGCACCCAGGGTCCCGGGGAGCTGTTTTTT. This rearrangement joins TRBV5-6 to TRBJ2-2; TRBD1 might be the D (5 bases). V lost 6 bases, J lost 6 bases, and 9 bases lay in between. The CDR3 totals 12 residues. Germline assignment: CDR1 SGHDT and CDR2 YYEEEE.